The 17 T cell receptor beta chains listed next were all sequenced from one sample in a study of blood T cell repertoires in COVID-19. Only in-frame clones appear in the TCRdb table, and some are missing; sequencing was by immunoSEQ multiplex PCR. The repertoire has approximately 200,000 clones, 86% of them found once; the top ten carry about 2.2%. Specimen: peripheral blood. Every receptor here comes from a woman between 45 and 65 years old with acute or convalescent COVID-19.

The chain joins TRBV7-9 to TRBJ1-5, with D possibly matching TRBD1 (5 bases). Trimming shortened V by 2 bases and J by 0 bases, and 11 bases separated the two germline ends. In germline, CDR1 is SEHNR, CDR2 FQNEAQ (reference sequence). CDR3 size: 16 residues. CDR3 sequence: CASSLQGTNSNQPQHF. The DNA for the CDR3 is TGTGCCAGCAGCTTACAGGGAACTAATAGCAATCAGCCCCAGCATTTT.

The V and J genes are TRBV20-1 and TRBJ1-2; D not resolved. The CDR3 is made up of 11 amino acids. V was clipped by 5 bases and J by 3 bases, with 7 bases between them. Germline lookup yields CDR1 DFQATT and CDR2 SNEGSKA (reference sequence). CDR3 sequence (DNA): TGCAGTGCTCAGTCCCACTATGGCTACACCTTC. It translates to CSAQSHYGYTF.

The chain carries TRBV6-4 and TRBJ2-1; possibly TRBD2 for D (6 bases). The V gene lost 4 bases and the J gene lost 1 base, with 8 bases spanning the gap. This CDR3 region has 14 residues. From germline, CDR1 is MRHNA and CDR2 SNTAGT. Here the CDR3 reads CASSAGGSYNEQFF. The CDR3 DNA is TGTGCCAGCAGTGCCGGGGGATCCTACAATGAGCAGTTCTTC.

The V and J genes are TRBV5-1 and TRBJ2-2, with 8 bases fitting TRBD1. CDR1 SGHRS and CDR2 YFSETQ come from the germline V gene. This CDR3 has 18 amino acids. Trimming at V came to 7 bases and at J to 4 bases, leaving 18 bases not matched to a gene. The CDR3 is CASRKGGTGPSGTGELFF. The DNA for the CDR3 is TGCGCCAGCCGCAAAGGAGGGACAGGCCCAAGTGGCACCGGGGAGCTGTTTTTT.

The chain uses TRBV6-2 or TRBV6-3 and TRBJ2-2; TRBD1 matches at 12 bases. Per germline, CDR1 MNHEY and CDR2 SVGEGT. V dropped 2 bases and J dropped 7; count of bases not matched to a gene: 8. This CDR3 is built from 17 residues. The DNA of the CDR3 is TGTGCCAGCAGTTACCACGGGACAGGGGGCGCAAACGGGGAGCTGTTTTTT. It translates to CASSYHGTGGANGELFF.

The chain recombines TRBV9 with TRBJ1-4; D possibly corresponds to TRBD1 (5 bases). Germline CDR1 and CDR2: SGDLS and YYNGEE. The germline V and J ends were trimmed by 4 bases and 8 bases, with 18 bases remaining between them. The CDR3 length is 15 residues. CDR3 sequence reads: CASSSLGAGGEKLFF. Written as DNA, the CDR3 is TGTGCCAGCAGCTCTCTAGGGGCCGGGGGAGAAAAACTGTTTTTT.

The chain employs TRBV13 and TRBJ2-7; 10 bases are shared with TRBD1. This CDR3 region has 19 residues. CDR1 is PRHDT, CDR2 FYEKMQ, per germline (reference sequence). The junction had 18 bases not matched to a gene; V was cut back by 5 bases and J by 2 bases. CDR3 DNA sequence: TGTGCCAGCAGCCTGCGTCCCGGGACCCAGGGACAGGGGACCTACGAGCAGTACTTC. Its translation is CASSLRPGTQGQGTYEQYF.

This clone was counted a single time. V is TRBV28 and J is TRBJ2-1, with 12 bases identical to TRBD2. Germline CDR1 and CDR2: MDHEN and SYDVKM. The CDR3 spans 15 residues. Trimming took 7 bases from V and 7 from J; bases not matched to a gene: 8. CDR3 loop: CASTLGTSGWNEQFF. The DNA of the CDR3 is TGTGCCAGCACTCTCGGGACTAGCGGGTGGAATGAGCAGTTCTTC.

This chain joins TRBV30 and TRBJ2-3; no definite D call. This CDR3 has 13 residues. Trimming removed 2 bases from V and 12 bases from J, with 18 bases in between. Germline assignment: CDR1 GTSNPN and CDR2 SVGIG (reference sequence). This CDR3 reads CAWSWLESSSQYF. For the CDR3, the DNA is TGTGCCTGGAGTTGGCTGGAGTCGTCCTCCCAGTATTTT.

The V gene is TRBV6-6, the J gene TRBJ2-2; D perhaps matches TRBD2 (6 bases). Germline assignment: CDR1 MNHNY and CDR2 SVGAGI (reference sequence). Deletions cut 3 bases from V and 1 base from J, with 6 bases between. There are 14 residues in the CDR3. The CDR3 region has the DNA TGTGCCAGCAGTTATAGCGGGAACACCGGGGAGCTGTTTTTT. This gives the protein CASSYSGNTGELFF.

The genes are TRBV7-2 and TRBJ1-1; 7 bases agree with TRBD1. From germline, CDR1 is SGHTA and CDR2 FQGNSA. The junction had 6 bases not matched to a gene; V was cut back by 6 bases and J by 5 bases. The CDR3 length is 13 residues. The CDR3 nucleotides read TGTGCCAGCAGGACCGACAGGGAGACTGAAGCTTTCTTT. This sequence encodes CASRTDRETEAFF.

The CDR3 spells CSVVGLAGETQYF. The DNA of the CDR3 is TGCAGCGTTGTCGGACTAGCGGGAGAGACCCAGTACTTC. V is TRBV29-1 and J is TRBJ2-5; TRBD2 matches at 11 bases. The CDR3 length is 13 residues. Germline V CDR1 and CDR2: SQVTM, ANQGSEA. Trimming took 4 bases from V and 4 from J; bases not matched to a gene: 2.

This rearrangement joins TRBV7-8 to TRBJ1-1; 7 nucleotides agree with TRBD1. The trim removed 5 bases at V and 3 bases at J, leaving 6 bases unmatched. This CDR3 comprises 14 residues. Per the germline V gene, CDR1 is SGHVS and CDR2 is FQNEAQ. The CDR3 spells CASSLQGWDTEAFF. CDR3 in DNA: TGTGCCAGCAGCCTACAGGGGTGGGACACTGAAGCTTTCTTT.

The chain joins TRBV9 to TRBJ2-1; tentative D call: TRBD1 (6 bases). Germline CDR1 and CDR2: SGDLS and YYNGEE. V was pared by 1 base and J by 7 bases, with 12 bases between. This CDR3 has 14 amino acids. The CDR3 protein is CASSVNRVENEQFF. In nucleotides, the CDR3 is TGTGCCAGCAGCGTAAACAGGGTTGAGAATGAGCAGTTCTTC.

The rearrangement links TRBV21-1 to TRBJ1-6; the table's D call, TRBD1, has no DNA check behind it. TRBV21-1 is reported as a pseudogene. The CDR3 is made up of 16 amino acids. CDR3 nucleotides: TGTGCCAGCAGCAAGGGCGCCGGCTCCTATAATTCACCCCTCCACTTT. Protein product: CASSKGAGSYNSPLHF.

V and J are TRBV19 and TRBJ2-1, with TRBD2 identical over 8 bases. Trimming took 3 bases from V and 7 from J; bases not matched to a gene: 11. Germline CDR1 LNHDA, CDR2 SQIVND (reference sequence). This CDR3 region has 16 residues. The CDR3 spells CASSIFGTRLGNEQFF. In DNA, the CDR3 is TGTGCCAGTAGTATCTTCGGGACTAGGTTAGGAAATGAGCAGTTCTTC.

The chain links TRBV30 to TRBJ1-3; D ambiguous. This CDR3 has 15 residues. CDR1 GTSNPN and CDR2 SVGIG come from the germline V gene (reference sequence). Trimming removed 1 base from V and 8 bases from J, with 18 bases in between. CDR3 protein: CAWSAADFRGDTIYF. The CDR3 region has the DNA TGTGCCTGGAGTGCCGCGGACTTCCGAGGCGACACCATATATTTT.